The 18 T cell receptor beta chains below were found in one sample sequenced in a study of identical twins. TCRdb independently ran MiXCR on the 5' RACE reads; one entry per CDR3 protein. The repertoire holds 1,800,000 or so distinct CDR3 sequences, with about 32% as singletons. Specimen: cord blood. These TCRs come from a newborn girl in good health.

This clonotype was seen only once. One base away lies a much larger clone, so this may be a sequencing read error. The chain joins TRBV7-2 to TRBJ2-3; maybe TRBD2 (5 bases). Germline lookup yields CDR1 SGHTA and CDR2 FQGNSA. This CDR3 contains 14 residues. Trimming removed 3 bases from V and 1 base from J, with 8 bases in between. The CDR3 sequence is CASSFCSGTDTQYF. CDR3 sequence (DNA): TGTGCCAGCAGCTTCTGTAGCGGCACAGATACGCAGTATTTT.

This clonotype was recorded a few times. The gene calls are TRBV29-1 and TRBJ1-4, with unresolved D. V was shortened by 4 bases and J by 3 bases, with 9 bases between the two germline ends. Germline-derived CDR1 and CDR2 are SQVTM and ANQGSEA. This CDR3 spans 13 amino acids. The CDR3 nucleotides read TGCAGCGTTGGTCACAGCCCTAATGAAAAACTGTTTTTT. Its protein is CSVGHSPNEKLFF.

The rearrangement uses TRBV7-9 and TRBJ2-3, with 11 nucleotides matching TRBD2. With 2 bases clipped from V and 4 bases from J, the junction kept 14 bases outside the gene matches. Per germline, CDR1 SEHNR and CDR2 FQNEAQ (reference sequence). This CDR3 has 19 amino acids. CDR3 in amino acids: CASSLHPLNTSGGADTQYF. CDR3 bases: TGTGCCAGCAGCTTACACCCACTTAATACTAGCGGGGGCGCAGATACGCAGTATTTT.

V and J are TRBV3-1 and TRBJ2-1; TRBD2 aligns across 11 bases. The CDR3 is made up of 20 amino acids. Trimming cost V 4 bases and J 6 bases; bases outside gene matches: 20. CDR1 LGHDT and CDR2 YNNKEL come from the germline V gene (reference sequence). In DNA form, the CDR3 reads TGTGCCAGCAGCCGAATTCGGGGTTATAGCGGGAGGGCCACTATCAATGAGCAGTTCTTC. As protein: CASSRIRGYSGRATINEQFF.

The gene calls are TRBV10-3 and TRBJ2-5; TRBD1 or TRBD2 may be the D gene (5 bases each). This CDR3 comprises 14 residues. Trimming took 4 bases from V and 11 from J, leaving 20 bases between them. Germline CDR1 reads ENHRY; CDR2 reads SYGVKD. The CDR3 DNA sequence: TGTGCCATCAGTGGGGACCCCCTAGGCAATGAGCAGTACTTC. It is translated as CAISGDPLGNEQYF.

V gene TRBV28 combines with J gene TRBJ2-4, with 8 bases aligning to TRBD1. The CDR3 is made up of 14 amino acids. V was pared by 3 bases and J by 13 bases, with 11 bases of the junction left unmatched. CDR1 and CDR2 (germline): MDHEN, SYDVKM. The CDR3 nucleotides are TGTGCCAGCAGTTTGTTTCAGGGGGCGAGTGAGCAGTACTTC. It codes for CASSLFQGASEQYF.

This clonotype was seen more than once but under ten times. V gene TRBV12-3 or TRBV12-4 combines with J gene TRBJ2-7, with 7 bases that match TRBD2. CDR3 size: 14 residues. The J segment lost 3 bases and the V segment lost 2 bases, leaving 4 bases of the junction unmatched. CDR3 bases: TGTGCCAGCAGTTTACAGCGGGGCGTCTACGAGCAGTACTTC. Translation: CASSLQRGVYEQYF.

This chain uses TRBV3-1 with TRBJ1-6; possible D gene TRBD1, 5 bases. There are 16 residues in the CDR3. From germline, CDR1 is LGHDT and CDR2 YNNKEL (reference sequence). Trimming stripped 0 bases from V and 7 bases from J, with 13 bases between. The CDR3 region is CASSQEYRQTNSPLHF. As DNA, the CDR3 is TGTGCCAGCAGCCAAGAGTACAGACAGACCAATTCACCCCTCCACTTT.

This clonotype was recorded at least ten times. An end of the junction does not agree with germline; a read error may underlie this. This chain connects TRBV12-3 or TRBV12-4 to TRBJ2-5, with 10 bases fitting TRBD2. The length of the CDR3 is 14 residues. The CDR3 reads CASSLASGRETQYF. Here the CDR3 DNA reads TGTGCCAGCAGCTTAGCTAGCGGGAGAGAGACCCAGTACTTC.

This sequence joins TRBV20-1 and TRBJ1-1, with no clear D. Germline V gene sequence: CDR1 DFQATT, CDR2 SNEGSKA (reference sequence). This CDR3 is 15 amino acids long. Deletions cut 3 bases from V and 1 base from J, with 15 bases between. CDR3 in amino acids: CSARPPKHPNTEAFF. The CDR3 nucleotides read TGCAGTGCTAGGCCCCCAAAACACCCGAACACTGAAGCTTTCTTT.

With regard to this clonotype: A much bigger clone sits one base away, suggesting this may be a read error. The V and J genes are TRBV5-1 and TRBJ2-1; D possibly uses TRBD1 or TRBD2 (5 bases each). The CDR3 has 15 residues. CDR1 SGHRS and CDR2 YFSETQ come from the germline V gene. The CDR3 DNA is TGCGCCAGCAGCTTGGGACAGCCTGACTACAATGGGCAGTTCTTC. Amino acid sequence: CASSLGQPDYNGQFF.

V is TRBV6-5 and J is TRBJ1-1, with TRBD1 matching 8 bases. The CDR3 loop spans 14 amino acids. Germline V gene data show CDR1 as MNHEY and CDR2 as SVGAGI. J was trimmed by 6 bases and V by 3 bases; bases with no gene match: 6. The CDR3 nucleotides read TGTGCCAGCAGTTATGGGGTACAGGGGGCTGAAGCTTTCTTT. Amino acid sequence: CASSYGVQGAEAFF.

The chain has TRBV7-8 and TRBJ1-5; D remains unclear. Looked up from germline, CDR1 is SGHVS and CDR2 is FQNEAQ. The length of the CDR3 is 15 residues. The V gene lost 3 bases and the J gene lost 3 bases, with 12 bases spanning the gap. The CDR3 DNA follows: TGTGCCAGCAGCTTGGGTTCGTGGGTCAATCAGCCCCAGCATTTT. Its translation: CASSLGSWVNQPQHF.

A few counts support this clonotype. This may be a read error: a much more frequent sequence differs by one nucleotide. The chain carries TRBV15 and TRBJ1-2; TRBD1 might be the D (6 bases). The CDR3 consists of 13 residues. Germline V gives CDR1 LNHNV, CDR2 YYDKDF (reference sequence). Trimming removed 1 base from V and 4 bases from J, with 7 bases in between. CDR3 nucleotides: TGTGCCACCAGCAGAGGACAGGTCTATGGCTACACCTTC. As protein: CATSRGQVYGYTF.

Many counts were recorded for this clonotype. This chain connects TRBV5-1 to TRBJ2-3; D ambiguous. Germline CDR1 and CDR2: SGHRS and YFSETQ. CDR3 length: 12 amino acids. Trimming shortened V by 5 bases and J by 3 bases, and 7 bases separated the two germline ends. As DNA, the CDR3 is TGCGCCAGCAGGGCTCTAACAGATACGCAGTATTTT. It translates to CASRALTDTQYF. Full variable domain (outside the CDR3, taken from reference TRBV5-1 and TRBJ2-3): KAGVTQTPRYLIKTRGQQVTLSCSPISGHRSVSWYQQTPGQGLQFLFEYFSETQRNKGNFPGRFSGRQFSNSRSEMNVSTLELGDSALYLCASRALTDTQYFGPGTRLTVL.

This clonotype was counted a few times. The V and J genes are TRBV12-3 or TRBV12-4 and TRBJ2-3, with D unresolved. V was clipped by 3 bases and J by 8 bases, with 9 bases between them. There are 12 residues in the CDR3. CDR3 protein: CASSFDSGTQYF. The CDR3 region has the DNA TGTGCCAGCAGTTTTGACTCGGGTACGCAGTATTTT.

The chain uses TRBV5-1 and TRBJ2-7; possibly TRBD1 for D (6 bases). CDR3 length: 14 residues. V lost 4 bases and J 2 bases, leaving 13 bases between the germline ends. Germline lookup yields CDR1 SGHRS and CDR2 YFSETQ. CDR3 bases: TGCGCCAGCAGCGAGACAGGACTGACCTACGAGCAGTACTTC. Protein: CASSETGLTYEQYF.

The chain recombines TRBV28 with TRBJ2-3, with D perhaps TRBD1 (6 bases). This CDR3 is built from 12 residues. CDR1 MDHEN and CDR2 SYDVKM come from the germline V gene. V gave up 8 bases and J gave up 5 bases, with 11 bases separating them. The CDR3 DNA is TGTGCCAGCGCATCCAGGGGAGATACGCAGTATTTT. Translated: CASASRGDTQYF.